What follows is one T cell receptor (beta chain) and its context. Its cognate antigen is unknown. The record originates from a study of cytomegalovirus exposure and HLA in healthy donors. Looking at the study overall: Earlier sequencing of around 190 million T cells yielded 100 million to 140 million unique TCR beta sequences. Overall study findings and caveats: Several of the most significant clusters were apparently associated with common viral pathogens in a later analysis.

This PCR relied on a set of 60 Vbeta primers and 13 Jbeta primers. TCRdb's copy holds only in-frame clones and misses some; the assay was immunoSEQ multiplex PCR. This table has 200,000 to 250,000 clones, about three quarters appearing once. The ends were cut back, 6 bases at V and 1 base at J, with 12 bases in the middle. The germline gives CDR1 MNHNS, CDR2 SASEGT. The CDR3 runs 14 residues. The TCR originated in a boy between 10 and 17 years old in good health and CMV-seronegative. The genes are TRBV6-1 and TRBJ1-1; D may be TRBD1 (6 bases). The sequenced sample was PBMCs. The CDR3 sequence: CASRLDSWNTEAFF. CDR3 nucleotides: TGTGCCAGCAGGCTGGACAGTTGGAACACTGAAGCTTTCTTT.